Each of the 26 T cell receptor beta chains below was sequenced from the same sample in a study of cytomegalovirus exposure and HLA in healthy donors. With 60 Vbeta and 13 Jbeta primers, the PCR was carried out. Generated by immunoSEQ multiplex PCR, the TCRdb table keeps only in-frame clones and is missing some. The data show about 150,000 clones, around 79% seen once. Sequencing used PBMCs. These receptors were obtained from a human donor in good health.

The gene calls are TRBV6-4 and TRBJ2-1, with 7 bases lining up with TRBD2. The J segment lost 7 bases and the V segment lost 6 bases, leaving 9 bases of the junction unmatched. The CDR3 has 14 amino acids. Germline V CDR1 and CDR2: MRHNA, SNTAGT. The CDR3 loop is CASSGLGSGNEQFF. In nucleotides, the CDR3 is TGTGCCAGCAGCGGACTAGGTTCTGGGAATGAGCAGTTCTTC.

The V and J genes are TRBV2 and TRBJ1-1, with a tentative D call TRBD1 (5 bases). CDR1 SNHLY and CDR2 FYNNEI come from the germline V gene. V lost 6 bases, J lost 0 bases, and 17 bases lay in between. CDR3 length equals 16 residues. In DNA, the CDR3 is TGTGCCAGCAGGGGTGGGAGGGGTTTCATGAACACTGAAGCTTTCTTT. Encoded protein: CASRGGRGFMNTEAFF. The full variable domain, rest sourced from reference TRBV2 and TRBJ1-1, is EPEVTQTPSHQVTQMGQEVILRCVPISNHLYFYWYRQILGQKVEFLVSFYNNEISEKSEIFDDQFSVERPDGSNFTLKIRSTKLEDSAMYFCASRGGRGFMNTEAFFGQGTRLTVV.

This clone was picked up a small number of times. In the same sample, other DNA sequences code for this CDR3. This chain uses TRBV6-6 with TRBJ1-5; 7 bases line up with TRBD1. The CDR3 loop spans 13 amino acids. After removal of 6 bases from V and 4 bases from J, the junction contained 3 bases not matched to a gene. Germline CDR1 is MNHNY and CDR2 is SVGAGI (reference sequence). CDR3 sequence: CASRPQGNQPQHF. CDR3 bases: TGTGCCAGCAGACCACAGGGGAATCAGCCCCAGCATTTT.

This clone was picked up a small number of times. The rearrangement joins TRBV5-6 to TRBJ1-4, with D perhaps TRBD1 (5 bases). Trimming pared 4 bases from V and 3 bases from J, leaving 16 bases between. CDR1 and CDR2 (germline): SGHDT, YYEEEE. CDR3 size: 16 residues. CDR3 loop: CASSAPRQGANEKLFF. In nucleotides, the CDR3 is TGTGCCAGCAGCGCCCCACGCCAGGGTGCTAATGAAAAACTGTTTTTT.

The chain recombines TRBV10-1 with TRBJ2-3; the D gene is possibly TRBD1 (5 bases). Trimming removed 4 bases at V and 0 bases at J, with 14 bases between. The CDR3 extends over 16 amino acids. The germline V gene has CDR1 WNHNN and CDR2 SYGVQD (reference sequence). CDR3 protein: CASSGARTTSTDTQYF. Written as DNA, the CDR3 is TGCGCCAGCAGTGGGGCGCGGACAACCAGCACAGATACGCAGTATTTT.

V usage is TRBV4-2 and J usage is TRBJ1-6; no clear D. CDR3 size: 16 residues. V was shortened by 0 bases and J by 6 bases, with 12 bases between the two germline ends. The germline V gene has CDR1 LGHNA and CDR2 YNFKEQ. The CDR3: CASSQEWAGLNSPLHF. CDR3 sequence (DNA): TGTGCCAGCAGCCAAGAGTGGGCTGGGCTTAATTCACCCCTCCACTTT.

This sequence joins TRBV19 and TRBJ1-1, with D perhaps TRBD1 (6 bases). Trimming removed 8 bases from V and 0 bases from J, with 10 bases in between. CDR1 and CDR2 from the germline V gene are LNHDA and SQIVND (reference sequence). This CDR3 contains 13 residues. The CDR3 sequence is CASGYRVNTEAFF. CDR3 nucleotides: TGTGCCAGTGGTTACAGGGTGAACACTGAAGCTTTCTTT.

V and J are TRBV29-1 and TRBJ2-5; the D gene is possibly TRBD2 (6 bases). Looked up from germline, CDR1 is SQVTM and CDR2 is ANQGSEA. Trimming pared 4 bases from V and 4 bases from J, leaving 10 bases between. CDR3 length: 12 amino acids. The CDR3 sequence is CSVVQGGETQYF. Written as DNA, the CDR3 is TGCAGCGTTGTTCAGGGAGGAGAGACCCAGTACTTC.

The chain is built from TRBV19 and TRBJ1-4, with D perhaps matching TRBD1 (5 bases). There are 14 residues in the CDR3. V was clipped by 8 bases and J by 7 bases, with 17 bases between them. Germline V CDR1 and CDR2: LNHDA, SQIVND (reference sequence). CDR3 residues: CASYHGAGGEKLFF. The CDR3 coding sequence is TGTGCCAGTTATCACGGGGCCGGGGGTGAAAAACTGTTTTTT.

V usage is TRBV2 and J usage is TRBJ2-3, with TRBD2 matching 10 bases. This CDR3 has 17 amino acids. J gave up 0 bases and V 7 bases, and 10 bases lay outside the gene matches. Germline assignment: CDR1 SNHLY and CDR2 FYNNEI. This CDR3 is CASNQRGGDPSTDTQYF. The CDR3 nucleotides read TGTGCCAGCAACCAGCGGGGGGGCGACCCTAGCACAGATACGCAGTATTTT.

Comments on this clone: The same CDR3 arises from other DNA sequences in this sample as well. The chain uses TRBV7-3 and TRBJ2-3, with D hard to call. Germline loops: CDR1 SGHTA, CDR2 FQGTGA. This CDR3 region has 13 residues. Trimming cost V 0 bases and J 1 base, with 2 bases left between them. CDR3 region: CASSLTGTDTQYF. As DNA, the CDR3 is TGTGCCAGCAGCTTAACCGGCACAGATACGCAGTATTTT.

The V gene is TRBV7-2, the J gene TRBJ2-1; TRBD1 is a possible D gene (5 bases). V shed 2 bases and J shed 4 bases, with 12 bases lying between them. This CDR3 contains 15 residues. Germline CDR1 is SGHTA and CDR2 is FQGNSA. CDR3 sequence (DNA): TGTGCCAGCAGCTTATCCCAGGGCGAGTACAATGAGCAGTTCTTC. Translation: CASSLSQGEYNEQFF.

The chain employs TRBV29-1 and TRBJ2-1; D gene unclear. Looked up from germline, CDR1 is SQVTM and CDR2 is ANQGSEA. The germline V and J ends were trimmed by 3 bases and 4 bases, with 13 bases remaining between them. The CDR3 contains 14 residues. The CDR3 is CSVEGRIQYNEQFF. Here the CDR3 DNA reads TGCAGCGTTGAGGGCCGGATCCAGTACAATGAGCAGTTCTTC.

The CDR3 sequence: CASSLYGTGVYEQYF. The CDR3 DNA sequence: TGCGCCAGCAGCTTGTACGGGACAGGGGTTTACGAGCAGTACTTC. This chain connects TRBV5-1 to TRBJ2-7, with TRBD1 identical over 10 bases. The CDR3 covers 15 residues. Germline assignment: CDR1 SGHRS and CDR2 YFSETQ. After removal of 1 base from V and 4 bases from J, the junction contained 5 bases not matched to a gene.

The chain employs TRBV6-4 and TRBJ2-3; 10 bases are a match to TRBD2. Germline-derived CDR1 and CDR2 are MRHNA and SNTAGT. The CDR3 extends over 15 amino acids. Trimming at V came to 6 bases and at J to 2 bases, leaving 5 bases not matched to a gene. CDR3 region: CASRGSGGPTDTQYF. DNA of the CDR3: TGTGCCAGCAGGGGTAGCGGGGGGCCCACAGATACGCAGTATTTT.

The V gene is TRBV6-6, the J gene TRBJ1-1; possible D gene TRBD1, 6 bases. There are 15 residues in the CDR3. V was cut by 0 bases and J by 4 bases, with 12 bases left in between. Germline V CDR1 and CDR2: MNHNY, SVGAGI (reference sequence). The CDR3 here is CASSYSGGQGTEAFF. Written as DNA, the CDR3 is TGTGCCAGCAGTTACTCGGGGGGGCAGGGCACTGAAGCTTTCTTT.

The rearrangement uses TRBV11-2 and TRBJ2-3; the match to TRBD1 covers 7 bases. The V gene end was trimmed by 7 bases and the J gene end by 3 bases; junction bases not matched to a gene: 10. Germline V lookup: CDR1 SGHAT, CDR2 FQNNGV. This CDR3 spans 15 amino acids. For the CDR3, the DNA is TGTGCCAGCACCCGACAGGGTCTAGTGACAGATACGCAGTATTTT. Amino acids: CASTRQGLVTDTQYF.

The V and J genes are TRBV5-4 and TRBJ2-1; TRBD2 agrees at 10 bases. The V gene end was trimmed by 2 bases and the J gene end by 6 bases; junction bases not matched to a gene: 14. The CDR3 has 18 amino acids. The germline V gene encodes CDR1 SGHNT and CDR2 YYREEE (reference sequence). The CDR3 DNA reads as TGTGCCAGCAGCTTTGGATTGAGCTGGACTAGCGGACGCAATGAGCAGTTCTTC. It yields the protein CASSFGLSWTSGRNEQFF. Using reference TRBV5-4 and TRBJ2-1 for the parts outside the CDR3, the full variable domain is ETGVTQSPTHLIKTRGQQVTLRCSSQSGHNTVSWYQQALGQGPQFIFQYYREEENGRGNFPPRFSGLQFPNYSSELNVNALELDDSALYLCASSFGLSWTSGRNEQFFGPGTRLTVL.

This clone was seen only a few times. The CDR3 DNA reads as TGTGCCAGTACCCCCGGGACTAGCGGGGGGCCGAGAGAGCAGTTCTTC. It yields the protein CASTPGTSGGPREQFF. The chain couples TRBV19 to TRBJ2-1; 15 nucleotides match TRBD2. The CDR3 contains 16 residues. Looked up from germline, CDR1 is LNHDA and CDR2 is SQIVND (reference sequence). The junction had 11 bases not matched to a gene; V was cut back by 7 bases and J by 10 bases.

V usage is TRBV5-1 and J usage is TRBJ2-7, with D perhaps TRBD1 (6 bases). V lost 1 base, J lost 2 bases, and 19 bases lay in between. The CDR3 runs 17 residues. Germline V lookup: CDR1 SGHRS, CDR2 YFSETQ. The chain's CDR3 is CASSLFEDGTPTYEQYF. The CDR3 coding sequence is TGCGCCAGCAGCTTGTTTGAGGACGGGACACCCACCTACGAGCAGTACTTC.

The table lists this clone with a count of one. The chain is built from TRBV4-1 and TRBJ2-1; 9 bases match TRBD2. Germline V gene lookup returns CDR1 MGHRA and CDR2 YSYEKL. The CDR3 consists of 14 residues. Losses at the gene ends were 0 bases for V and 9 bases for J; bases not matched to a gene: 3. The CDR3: CASSQDAGGREQFF. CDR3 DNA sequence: TGCGCCAGCAGCCAAGACGCGGGGGGGCGTGAGCAGTTCTTC.

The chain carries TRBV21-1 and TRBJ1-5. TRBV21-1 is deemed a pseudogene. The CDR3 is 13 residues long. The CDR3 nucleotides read TGTGCCAGGGCGGGGTGCCGCAATCAGCCCCAGCATTTT. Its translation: CARAGCRNQPQHF.

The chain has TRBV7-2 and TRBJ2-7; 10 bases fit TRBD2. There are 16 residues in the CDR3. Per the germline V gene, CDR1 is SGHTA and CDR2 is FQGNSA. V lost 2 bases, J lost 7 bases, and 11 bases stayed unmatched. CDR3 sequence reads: CASSLLSGRASGEQYF. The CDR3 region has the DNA TGTGCCAGCAGCTTACTAAGCGGGAGGGCGTCGGGGGAGCAGTACTTC.

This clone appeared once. This chain's CDR3 is CASRKDWTSGSYEQFF. CDR3 nucleotide sequence: TGTGCCAGCAGAAAGGATTGGACTAGCGGGAGTTATGAGCAGTTCTTC. V and J are TRBV7-9 and TRBJ2-1; 13 bases line up with TRBD2. The CDR3 has 16 residues. After removal of 6 bases from V and 8 bases from J, the junction contained 10 bases not matched to a gene. Germline loops: CDR1 SEHNR, CDR2 FQNEAQ (reference sequence).

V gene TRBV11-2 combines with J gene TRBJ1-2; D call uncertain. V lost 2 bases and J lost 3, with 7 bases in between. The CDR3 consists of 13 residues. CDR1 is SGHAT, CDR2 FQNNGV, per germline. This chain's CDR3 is CASSLSRDYGYTF. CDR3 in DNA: TGTGCCAGCAGCTTATCCCGTGACTATGGCTACACCTTC.

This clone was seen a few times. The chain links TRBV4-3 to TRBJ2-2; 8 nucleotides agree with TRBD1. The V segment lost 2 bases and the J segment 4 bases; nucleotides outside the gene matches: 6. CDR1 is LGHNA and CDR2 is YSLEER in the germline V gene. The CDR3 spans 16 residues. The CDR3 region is CASSQSQGASTGELFF. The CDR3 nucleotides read TGCGCCAGCAGCCAATCGCAGGGGGCATCCACCGGGGAGCTGTTTTTT.